The 22 T cell receptor beta chains below come from one sample, sequenced in a study of T-cell reconstitution after alpha-beta-depleted transplantation in children (dated by TCRdb to about 2016). The method was PCR. Sequencing relied on an Illumina HiSeq 2500. To normalize quantification of the TCRbeta repertoire, the TCR libraries were built with molecular barcoding that relied on unique molecular identifiers. TCRdb reprocessed the public reads (quality trimming at Q25 with fastp, clone calling with MiXCR) and kept in-frame beta chains. Rows are unified per CDR3 protein, each entry keeping the most common DNA and genes. The sample table shows 450,000 to 600,000 distinct CDR3 sequences, and roughly 33% are seen once. The ten largest clones represent roughly 2.5% of the sample. This specimen was PBMCs from the stem cell graft donor, taken from the stem cell graft. All receptors derive from a human donor who donated a stem cell graft to a child with aplastic anemia.

The CDR3 DNA is TGTGCCAGCAGTTCTCGGGCGGAAAAACTTCATGAGACCCAGTACTTC. Amino acid sequence: CASSSRAEKLHETQYF. The chain uses TRBV28 and TRBJ2-5; D is uncertain. V was trimmed by 4 bases and J by 5 bases, leaving 20 bases between them. Germline V gene data show CDR1 as MDHEN and CDR2 as SYDVKM. The CDR3 covers 16 residues.

The genes are TRBV3-1 and TRBJ2-3; 12 nucleotides agree with TRBD2. This CDR3 region has 18 residues. V lost 0 bases to trimming and J lost 4 bases; unmatched junction nucleotides: 8. The germline V gene encodes CDR1 LGHDT and CDR2 YNNKEL (reference sequence). CDR3 sequence (DNA): TGTGCCAGCAGCCAAGATCTTACTAGCGGGAGGAGGTCAGATACGCAGTATTTT. As protein: CASSQDLTSGRRSDTQYF.

This clonotype was counted between two and nine times. The chain carries TRBV12-3 or TRBV12-4 and TRBJ1-2; possibly TRBD1 for D (6 bases). With 6 bases removed from V and 0 bases from J, the gap between germline ends came to 14 bases. CDR3 length: 15 amino acids. CDR3 sequence: CASRTQGNSNYGYTF. The CDR3 DNA reads TGTGCCAGCAGAACACAGGGAAACTCTAACTATGGCTACACCTTC.

The rearrangement joins TRBV5-1 to TRBJ1-1; possible D gene TRBD1, 6 bases. Germline V CDR1 and CDR2: SGHRS, YFSETQ. The length of the CDR3 is 14 residues. The V end was cut by 3 bases, the J end by 10 bases, with 19 bases between. This chain's CDR3 is CASSSGQPDGVAFF. In DNA form, the CDR3 reads TGCGCCAGCAGCTCCGGACAGCCAGATGGTGTAGCTTTCTTT.

The gene calls are TRBV6-5 and TRBJ2-2; D remains ambiguous. The V gene lost 4 bases and the J gene lost 5 bases, with 14 bases spanning the gap. CDR1 is MNHEY, CDR2 SVGAGI, per germline. The CDR3 has 15 amino acids. The CDR3 DNA reads as TGTGCCAGCAGTTCTGATCGACGGACGACCGGGGAGCTGTTTTTT. This gives the protein CASSSDRRTTGELFF.

The chain employs TRBV18 and TRBJ1-5; D unresolved. Germline V CDR1 and CDR2: KGHSH, LQKENI. The CDR3 is 14 amino acids. V was shortened by 1 base and J by 4 bases, with 8 bases between the two germline ends. The CDR3 DNA reads TGTGCCAGCTCACCACTTTCTGTGAATCAGCCCCAGCATTTT. As protein: CASSPLSVNQPQHF. Using reference TRBV18 and TRBJ1-5 for the parts outside the CDR3, the full variable domain is NAGVMQNPRHLVRRRGQEARLRCSPMKGHSHVYWYRQLPEEGLKFMVYLQKENIIDESGMPKERFSAEFPKEGPSILRIQQVVRGDSAAYFCASSPLSVNQPQHFGDGTRLSIL.

The chain combines TRBV7-8 with TRBJ1-5; D gene uncertain. Deletions cut 1 base from V and 11 bases from J, with 6 bases between. CDR1 and CDR2 from the germline V gene are SGHVS and FQNEAQ. This CDR3 has 11 amino acids. The CDR3 protein is CASSLGRTQHF. DNA for the CDR3: TGTGCCAGCAGCTTAGGCAGGACCCAGCATTTT.

This chain links TRBV18 with TRBJ2-2; D perhaps matches TRBD2 (6 bases). V was shortened by 3 bases and J by 6 bases, with 14 bases between the two germline ends. Germline V CDR1 and CDR2: KGHSH, LQKENI. The length of the CDR3 is 15 residues. The CDR3 protein is CASSPLTSGAGELFF. For the CDR3, the DNA is TGTGCCAGCTCACCGCTGACTAGTGGAGCCGGGGAGCTGTTTTTT.

This clonotype was detected a few times. The chain links TRBV7-8 to TRBJ2-5; perhaps TRBD2 as D (5 bases). V lost 4 bases and J 5 bases, leaving 17 bases between the germline ends. This CDR3 contains 15 residues. The germline V gene encodes CDR1 SGHVS and CDR2 FQNEAQ. Written as DNA, the CDR3 is TGTGCCAGCAGCTCCCTTGATGGACTTGAGGAGACCCAGTACTTC. Translating it yields CASSSLDGLEETQYF.

CDR3 DNA: TGTGCCAGTAGTCGACAGGGGGCCGACTATGGCTACACCTTC. Its protein product is CASSRQGADYGYTF. The V and J genes are TRBV19 and TRBJ1-2, with 10 bases fitting TRBD1. Germline V gene sequence: CDR1 LNHDA, CDR2 SQIVND (reference sequence). Trimming took 5 bases from V and 3 from J; bases not matched to a gene: 3. The CDR3 runs to 14 residues.

In this sample, this clonotype turned up a few times. The chain links TRBV20-1 to TRBJ2-7, with 7 bases matching TRBD2. The junction had 6 bases not matched to a gene; V was cut back by 0 bases and J by 1 base. The CDR3 runs to 15 residues. The germline CDR1 and CDR2 sequences are DFQATT and SNEGSKA (reference sequence). CDR3 region: CSARDLSGRSYEQYF. CDR3 sequence (DNA): TGCAGTGCTAGAGATCTTAGCGGGCGATCCTACGAGCAGTACTTC.

V gene TRBV6-5 combines with J gene TRBJ2-3; 8 nucleotides line up with TRBD1. The CDR3 runs to 17 residues. V lost 2 bases to trimming and J lost 1 base; unmatched junction nucleotides: 8. The germline V gene has CDR1 MNHEY and CDR2 SVGAGI. The chain's CDR3 is CASSYTSPGQGTDTQYF. The CDR3, as DNA: TGTGCCAGCAGTTACACTTCCCCGGGACAGGGCACAGATACGCAGTATTTT.

V usage is TRBV6-2 or TRBV6-3 and J usage is TRBJ2-1; no firm D call. V gave up 2 bases and J gave up 10 bases, with 12 bases separating them. From germline, CDR1 is MNHEY and CDR2 SVGEGT. This CDR3 has 13 residues. CDR3 nucleotide sequence: TGTGCCAGCAGTTACACCCGACCTTGGGAGCAGTTCTTC. It is translated as CASSYTRPWEQFF.

The chain carries TRBV7-2 and TRBJ1-1, with a possible D match to TRBD1 (5 bases). In germline, CDR1 is SGHTA, CDR2 FQGNSA. The germline V and J ends were trimmed by 5 bases and 3 bases, with 16 bases remaining between them. The length of the CDR3 is 15 residues. The CDR3, as DNA: TGTGCCAGCAGCCCCCGGGGCGGCCGGTACACTGAAGCTTTCTTT. Translating it yields CASSPRGGRYTEAFF.

This chain joins TRBV12-3 or TRBV12-4 and TRBJ2-2; D perhaps matches TRBD2 (6 bases). CDR3 length equals 12 residues. V lost 6 bases and J lost 8, with 10 bases in between. DNA for the CDR3: TGTGCCAGCAGCAAGGCGGGGGGGGAGCTGTTTTTT. Residues: CASSKAGGELFF.

This clonotype was observed a handful of times. The chain couples TRBV6-6 to TRBJ1-6; 7 bases agree with TRBD1. Germline assignment: CDR1 MNHNY and CDR2 SVGAGI (reference sequence). CDR3 size: 13 residues. Trimming removed 7 bases from V and 8 bases from J; junction bases left unmatched: 5. The CDR3 sequence: CASITGADSPLHF. CDR3 nucleotides: TGTGCCAGCATTACAGGGGCCGATTCACCCCTCCACTTT.

The chain combines TRBV5-4 with TRBJ1-3; 9 bases fit TRBD1. J was trimmed by 0 bases and V by 4 bases; bases with no gene match: 8. Germline values: CDR1 SGHNT, CDR2 YYREEE (reference sequence). The length of the CDR3 is 17 residues. Here the CDR3 DNA reads TGTGCCAGCAGCCTCACCAACAGGGGGCTCTCTGGAAACACCATATATTTT. Translation: CASSLTNRGLSGNTIYF.

Only a few counts were recorded for this clonotype. V usage is TRBV24-1 and J usage is TRBJ2-1; TRBD2 matches 10 bases. The CDR3 loop spans 17 amino acids. CDR1 and CDR2 from the germline V gene are KGHDR and SFDVKD. The junction had 7 bases not matched to a gene; V was cut back by 0 bases and J by 6 bases. In DNA form, the CDR3 reads TGTGCCACCAGTGATTTGGTTGTACTAGCGGGAATCAATGAGCAGTTCTTC. This sequence encodes CATSDLVVLAGINEQFF.

The J gene is TRBJ2-1, the V gene TRBV6-2 or TRBV6-3; TRBD2 matches at 9 bases. The junction had 14 bases not matched to a gene; V was cut back by 5 bases and J by 0 bases. The CDR3 totals 19 residues. In germline, CDR1 is MNHEY, CDR2 SVGEGT. The CDR3 loop reads CASSTHGGGRARSYNEQFF. CDR3 sequence (DNA): TGTGCCAGCAGTACACATGGTGGCGGGAGGGCCCGCTCCTACAATGAGCAGTTCTTC.

In this sample, this clonotype turned up many times. The V gene is TRBV29-1, the J gene TRBJ2-6; D not certain. V lost 3 bases and J 1 base, leaving 4 bases between the germline ends. The CDR3 runs to 13 residues. Germline CDR1 SQVTM, CDR2 ANQGSEA. The CDR3 reads CSVDPSGANVLTF. For the CDR3, the DNA is TGCAGCGTTGATCCGTCTGGGGCCAACGTCCTGACTTTC.

The genes are TRBV9 and TRBJ2-1; 8 nucleotides agree with TRBD2. CDR3 length: 15 amino acids. CDR1 and CDR2 (germline): SGDLS, YYNGEE. Germline trimming cut 1 base from V and 5 bases from J; bases unmatched to any gene: 5. This chain's CDR3 is CASSVRAGGDNEQFF. CDR3 in DNA: TGTGCCAGCAGCGTACGGGCGGGAGGAGACAATGAGCAGTTCTTC.

In this sample, this clonotype turned up a few times. The rearrangement links TRBV27 to TRBJ2-5; the D gene is possibly TRBD1 (5 bases). The CDR3 runs 17 residues. Germline V gene data show CDR1 as MNHEY and CDR2 as SMNVEV (reference sequence). The V end was cut by 5 bases, the J end by 2 bases, with 21 bases between. CDR3 sequence: CASSPRTYPPQQETQYF. For the CDR3, the DNA is TGTGCCAGCAGTCCCAGGACATACCCACCCCAACAAGAGACCCAGTACTTC.